This TCR beta chain appears in the sequencing data of a study of blood T cell repertoires in COVID-19 (dated by TCRdb to between 2020 and 2021). Looking at the study overall: Samples from collaborators originated in the United States, Italy and Spain and spanned both the acute and convalescent phases of COVID-19. The repertoires were released in a freely available public database intended as a resource for research on the immune response to SARS-CoV-2. The samples were drawn from the first 160 participants of the ongoing ImmuneRACE study and from 950 to 1,500 subjects provided by 6 global collaborators. Deeply sampled blood TCRbeta repertoires from subjects exposed to, actively infected with, or recovered from COVID-19 were included in the dataset. The sample metadata nearly always contained a de-identified subject ID, COVID-19 status, age in years and sex. HLA class I and class II types, where available, came from metadata supplied by the sample provider rather than from assay-based typing. The material from the prospective study consisted of cDNA or gDNA derived from T cells, B-cell-depleted T cells, or PBMCs.

The paper's findings and limits, for the study overall: The quantity of clinical and demographic metadata differed by source and by participant and was supplied without curation.

Here V drops 1 base and J drops 2 bases, and the junction holds 3 bases not matched to any gene. According to the germline V gene, CDR1 reads MGHRA and CDR2 reads YSYEKL. CDR3 length: 15 amino acids, cysteine to phenylalanine. Only the CDR3 part of the read is kept: 45 bases, read in frame from the first base. One collaborating source in Seattle enrolled patients during active infection and followed them longitudinally through the course of disease. The collaborating institutions used their own protocols to collect whole blood in K2EDTA tubes. For TCRbeta analysis, collaborator samples were shipped as frozen whole blood, as isolated PBMCs, or as DNA extracted from either sample type. The immunoSEQ Assay, a bias-controlled multiplex PCR, was used to amplify TCRbeta CDR3 regions from genomic DNA. The paper's data handling went like this. The number of nucleated cells in each sample was estimated by amplification of reference gene primers within the assay. Sequence reads were collapsed and filtered to measure the absolute abundance of every unique TCRbeta CDR3 rearrangement. For each sample, productive Simpson clonality was calculated as the square root of Simpson's diversity index across productive rearrangements. This immuneACCESS table, as held by TCRdb, lists in-frame sequences with V and J called but not all clones. Of the missing ones, under half trace to an unresolved V gene in checked studies; the others have no known cause. For V, J and clone size, that table is used; D and trimming come from the DNA. Within this sample are roughly 230,000 clones, with roughly 90% of them counted one time only. The leading ten clones occupy roughly 2% of the sample.

A note on this clone: Its antigen is currently not known. Base-call qualities are not available, and no considerably larger clone is one nucleotide away.

The V and J genes are TRBV4-1 and TRBJ2-7; 9 bases in between match TRBD1. The specimen was peripheral blood. The sequence came from a woman aged 55-75 years with COVID-19, enrolled during active disease. CDR3 protein: CASSQADRGTYEQYF. The nucleotides read TGCGCCAGCAGCCAAGCCGACAGGGGGACCTACGAGCAGTACTTC.